The clone carrying this TCR beta chain appeared a single time. Antigen unknown. Random hexamers were used to reverse transcribe the RNA input (roughly 0.5 to 1 ug). Via MiXCR, TCRdb re-called the immunoSEQ multiplex PCR reads, giving one row per CDR3 protein. The profile shows 180,000 or so distinct CDR3 sequences, more than 90% of them singletons. The data originate from a study of CD8 T cells in Susac syndrome. Trimming left V 6 bases short and J 1 base short, with 15 bases between. This CDR3 contains 15 residues. Regarding the study as a whole: The TCR sequencing and HLA analysis in the study involved a relatively small number of individuals, as the study acknowledged.

The CD8+ and CD4+ T cells were negatively isolated, with the TEMRA cells enriched by FACS. The sample consisted of CD4+ T cells from PBMCs. The chain links TRBV12-3 or TRBV12-4 to TRBJ1-1; D is ambiguous. This receptor was identified in a human donor with multiple sclerosis. The CDR3 sequence is CASSKPGSGNTEAFF. CDR3 in DNA: TGTGCCAGCAGCAAACCCGGGAGTGGGAACACTGAAGCTTTCTTT.